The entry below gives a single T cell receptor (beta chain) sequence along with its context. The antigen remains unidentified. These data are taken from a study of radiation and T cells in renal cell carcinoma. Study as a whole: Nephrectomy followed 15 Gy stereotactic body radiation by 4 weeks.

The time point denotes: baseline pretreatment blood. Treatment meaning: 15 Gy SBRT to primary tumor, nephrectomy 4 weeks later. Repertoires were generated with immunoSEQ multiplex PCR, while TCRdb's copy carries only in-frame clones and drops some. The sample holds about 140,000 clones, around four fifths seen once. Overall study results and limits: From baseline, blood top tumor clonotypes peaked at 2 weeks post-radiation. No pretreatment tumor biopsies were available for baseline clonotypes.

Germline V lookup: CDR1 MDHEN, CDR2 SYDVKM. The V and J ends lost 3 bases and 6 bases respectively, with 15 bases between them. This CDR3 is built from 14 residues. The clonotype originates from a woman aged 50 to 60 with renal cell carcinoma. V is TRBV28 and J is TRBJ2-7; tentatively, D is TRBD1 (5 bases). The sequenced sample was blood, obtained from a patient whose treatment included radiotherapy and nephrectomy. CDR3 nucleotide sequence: TGTGCCAGCAGTTTTAGGCAGGGTACGTCCGAGCAGTACTTC. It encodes CASSFRQGTSEQYF.